The 24 T cell receptor beta chains below come from one sample, sequenced in a study of T cells in women clearing cervical HPV infection. Profiled with immunoSEQ multiplex PCR; TCRdb holds only in-frame clones, not every one. Its table lists about 46,000 clones. The sequenced material came from blood buffy coat. The receptor set was obtained from a woman aged 18-70 years with a cervical HPV16 infection that either progressed to CIN3+ or cleared (not recorded which).

In the case of this clone: The CDR3 end falls 3 residues outside the read, so it is completed with the germline J gene. V gene TRBV2 combines with J gene TRBJ2-2; D not certain. The CDR3 totals 14 residues. V lost 2 bases, J lost 1 base, and 5 bases lay in between. The germline gives CDR1 SNHLY, CDR2 FYNNEI. This CDR3 reads CASSEQLNTGELFF. CDR3 bases read: TGTGCCAGCAGTGAACAGTTGAACACCGGGGAG.

Of note for this clone: The sequenced fragment ends 3 residues before the CDR3 boundary, so the rest is inferred from the germline J gene. The chain has TRBV20-1 and TRBJ1-4; weak D call: TRBD1 (6 bases). CDR3 length: 16 amino acids. Germline V gene lookup returns CDR1 DFQATT and CDR2 SNEGSKA (reference sequence). The germline V and J ends were trimmed by 0 bases and 7 bases, with 18 bases remaining between them. Here the CDR3 reads CSARDLRATGTEKLFF. CDR3 DNA (partial): TGCAGTGCTAGAGATCTAAGGGCAACAGGGACTGAAAAA.

Worth noting for this clone: The read comes to an end 3 residues before the CDR3 does, leaving the germline J gene to fill in the end. V gene TRBV20-1 combines with J gene TRBJ2-5; TRBD2 is a possible D gene (7 bases). The CDR3 sequence is 16 residues long. The germline CDR1 and CDR2 sequences are DFQATT and SNEGSKA (reference sequence). The ends were cut back, 5 bases at V and 4 bases at J, with 23 bases in the middle. The DNA read from the CDR3 is TGCAGTGCTTTACCGGGGGGCCCCACATACGGAGAGACC. It codes for CSALPGGPTYGET. The entire CDR3 protein reads CSALPGGPTYGETQYF.

A note on this clone: Read data end 3 residues before the CDR3 end; the end is taken from the germline J gene. The chain is built from TRBV20-1 and TRBJ2-3; D might be TRBD1 (5 bases). Germline V gene sequence: CDR1 DFQATT, CDR2 SNEGSKA (reference sequence). This CDR3 has 14 amino acids. CDR3 sequence reads: CSARDWGRMETQYF. The DNA read from the CDR3 is TGCAGTGCTAGAGATTGGGGCCGCATGGAGACG.

As concerns this clone: The read comes to an end 3 residues before the CDR3 does, leaving the germline J gene to fill in the end. The rearrangement uses TRBV11-2 and TRBJ2-7, with 7 bases aligning to TRBD1. Germline CDR1 reads SGHAT; CDR2 reads FQNNGV. The J segment lost 3 bases and the V segment lost 8 bases, leaving 10 bases of the junction unmatched. This CDR3 spans 14 amino acids. The CDR3: CASCEGGGFYEQYF. The covered CDR3 bases are TGTGCCAGCTGCGAAGGGGGCGGCTTCTACGAG.

As concerns this clone: Coverage ceases 3 residues before the CDR3 finishes, and the germline J gene fills in the end. The rearrangement joins TRBV7-2 to TRBJ1-2; D gene ambiguous. Germline-derived CDR1 and CDR2 are SGHTA and FQGNSA. The CDR3 consists of 13 residues. CDR3: CASSLGGVWGYTF. Incomplete CDR3 DNA: TGTGCCAGCAGCTTAGGCGGGGTGTGGGGC.

Remarks on this clone: The sequenced fragment ends 3 residues before the CDR3 boundary, so the rest is inferred from the germline J gene. V and J are TRBV20-1 and TRBJ2-5, with D perhaps assigned TRBD1 or TRBD2 (6 bases each). Germline V gene data show CDR1 as DFQATT and CDR2 as SNEGSKA (reference sequence). The V end lost 2 bases, the J end lost 5 bases, and 18 bases lay between the germline ends. This CDR3 contains 15 residues. The sequenced CDR3 bases are TGCAGTGCTAGACCGGCGGGACACCAGGTGGAGACC. The encoded protein is CSARPAGHQVET. The whole CDR3 is CSARPAGHQVETQYF.

Notes on this clone: The read falls 3 residues short of the CDR3 end, and the missing part is taken from the germline J gene. The chain has TRBV20-1 and TRBJ2-7; 8 bases map to TRBD2. V trimming: 7 bases; J trimming: 2 bases; junction bases outside the gene matches: 7. Germline-derived CDR1 and CDR2 are DFQATT and SNEGSKA (reference sequence). The CDR3 runs 13 residues. The CDR3 is CSGAVAGTYEQYF. The DNA read from the CDR3 is TGCAGTGGGGCGGTAGCGGGAACCTACGAG.

With regard to this clone: The read terminates 3 residues before the CDR3 end, so the remaining end is supplied by the germline J gene. This chain joins TRBV20-1 and TRBJ2-3; 9 bases are a match to TRBD1. The germline CDR1 and CDR2 sequences are DFQATT and SNEGSKA (reference sequence). The CDR3 sequence is 13 residues long. V was pared by 6 bases and J by 0 bases, with 1 base of the junction left unmatched. The sequenced part of the CDR3 DNA is TGCAGTGCAGGGACAGGGAGCACAGATACG. It encodes CSAGTGSTDT. The entire CDR3 protein is CSAGTGSTDTQYF.

In the case of this clone: With the read ending 3 residues before the CDR3 end, the germline J gene is used to fill in that end. This chain uses TRBV18 with TRBJ2-7; D unresolved. Germline CDR1 KGHSH, CDR2 LQKENI. Trimming removed 3 bases from V and 5 bases from J, with 11 bases in between. The CDR3 runs 13 residues. The CDR3 loop is CASSPWMGHEQYF. The CDR3 bases that were read are TGTGCCAGCTCACCCTGGATGGGCCACGAG. The full variable domain, rest sourced from reference TRBV18 and TRBJ2-7, is NAGVMQNPRHLVRRRGQEARLRCSPMKGHSHVYWYRQLPEEGLKFMVYLQKENIIDESGMPKERFSAEFPKEGPSILRIQQVVRGDSAAYFCASSPWMGHEQYFGPGTRLTVT.

In regard to this clone: The read gets to within 3 residues of the CDR3 end, and the germline J gene fills in the rest. V usage is TRBV2 and J usage is TRBJ2-3; TRBD2 is a possible D gene (6 bases). Per the germline V gene, CDR1 is SNHLY and CDR2 is FYNNEI. The CDR3 consists of 13 residues. The V end lost 6 bases, the J end lost 1 base, and 8 bases lay between the germline ends. The part of the CDR3 DNA that was read is TGTGCCAGCAGACTAGCCCGCACAGATACG. As protein: CASRLARTDT. The whole CDR3 reads CASRLARTDTQYF.

About this clone itself: The read stops 3 residues short of the end of the CDR3; the missing end is completed from the germline J gene. This chain uses TRBV7-3 with TRBJ2-5, with a tentative D call TRBD1 (7 bases). V was trimmed by 5 bases and J by 1 base, leaving 17 bases between them. CDR3 length equals 16 residues. CDR1 SGHTA and CDR2 FQGTGA come from the germline V gene. The sequenced CDR3 bases are TGTGCCAGCAGCCCGGGGGACAGAACGATCCAAGAGACC. This encodes CASSPGDRTIQET. The complete CDR3 protein is CASSPGDRTIQETQYF.

Regarding this clone: The CDR3 extends 3 residues past the end of the read, so its final part is completed from the germline J gene. The chain has TRBV20-1 and TRBJ2-3; the match to TRBD2 covers 12 bases. The CDR3 consists of 15 residues. With V trimmed by 3 bases and J by 6 bases, 7 bases remained unmatched. Looked up from germline, CDR1 is DFQATT and CDR2 is SNEGSKA (reference sequence). CDR3 bases read: TGCAGTGCTAGTTCCCTAGCGGGAGGGGGGGATACG. Amino acid sequence: CSASSLAGGGDT. The entire CDR3 is CSASSLAGGGDTQYF.

In regard to this clone: The CDR3 end is not reached by the read, which stops 3 residues before it; the germline J gene fills it in. V is TRBV5-1 and J is TRBJ2-3; unclear D gene. V was shortened by 0 bases and J by 4 bases, with 12 bases between the two germline ends. Looked up from germline, CDR1 is SGHRS and CDR2 is YFSETQ. The CDR3 sequence is 15 residues long. The CDR3 sequence is CASSLAPSEADTQYF. The sequenced CDR3 bases are TGCGCCAGCAGCTTGGCCCCAAGCGAGGCAGATACG.

Of note for this clone: The read ends 3 residues early relative to the CDR3; the germline J gene fills the gap. V gene TRBV6-2 or TRBV6-3 combines with J gene TRBJ1-4; 9 positions agree with TRBD1. CDR3 length: 16 amino acids. CDR1 is MNHEY and CDR2 is SVGEGT in the germline V gene. With 4 bases clipped from V and 2 bases from J, the junction kept 5 bases outside the gene matches. The part of the CDR3 DNA that was read is TGTGCCAGCAGTTCCGGGACAGGGCCGACTAATGAAAAA. Protein: CASSSGTGPTNEK. The complete CDR3 protein is CASSSGTGPTNEKLFF.

As for this clone: Read data end 3 residues before the CDR3 end; the end is taken from the germline J gene. This chain connects TRBV14 to TRBJ2-7; 7 bases line up with TRBD1. CDR1 is SGHDN, CDR2 FVKESK, per germline. The CDR3 runs to 15 residues. V lost 1 base and J lost 0; bases outside the gene matches: 3. The DNA read from the CDR3 is TGTGCCAGCAGCCAAGTCAGGGGGAGCTCCTACGAG. Protein sequence: CASSQVRGSSYE. From start to end, the CDR3 is CASSQVRGSSYEQYF.

As regards this clone: With the read ending 3 residues before the CDR3 end, the germline J gene is used to fill in that end. The chain has TRBV5-1 and TRBJ2-7; perhaps TRBD1 as D (5 bases). The ends were cut back, 2 bases at V and 0 bases at J, with 12 bases in the middle. Germline CDR1 SGHRS, CDR2 YFSETQ. The CDR3 consists of 15 residues. The CDR3 here is CASSFGTGVSYEQYF. The DNA read from the CDR3 is TGCGCCAGCAGCTTCGGTACAGGAGTCTCCTACGAG.

Concerning this clone: Read sequence stops 3 residues before the CDR3 end, and the germline J gene provides the missing end. The chain recombines TRBV18 with TRBJ1-6; the D gene is possibly TRBD1 (5 bases). Trimming removed 2 bases at V and 5 bases at J, with 13 bases between. Germline V gene lookup returns CDR1 KGHSH and CDR2 LQKENI. The CDR3 spans 16 residues. The covered CDR3 bases are TGTGCCAGCTCACCAGGGGGTCGCGGGGATAATTCACCC. This gives the protein CASSPGGRGDNSP. The CDR3 as a whole reads CASSPGGRGDNSPLHF.

The CDR3 loop is CASSDSGSYYEQYF. The DNA read from the CDR3 is TGTGCCAGCAGTGATAGCGGATCCTATTACGAG. This sequence joins TRBV6-1 and TRBJ2-7; D perhaps matches TRBD2 (6 bases). Read data end 3 residues before the CDR3 end; the end is taken from the germline J gene. The CDR3 spans 14 residues. The germline CDR1 and CDR2 sequences are MNHNS and SASEGT. Trimming cost V 3 bases and J 4 bases, with 13 bases left between them.

As for this clone: Read sequence stops 3 residues before the CDR3 end, and the germline J gene provides the missing end. This sequence joins TRBV20-1 and TRBJ2-1; TRBD2 matches at 9 bases. CDR3 size: 15 residues. CDR1 is DFQATT and CDR2 is SNEGSKA in the germline V gene (reference sequence). Losses at the gene ends were 1 base for V and 3 bases for J; bases not matched to a gene: 4. The CDR3 sequence is CSARGLADLYNEQFF. The sequenced part of the CDR3 DNA is TGCAGTGCTAGAGGACTAGCGGACCTCTACAATGAG.

Note on this clone: From the germline J gene comes the end of the CDR3, since the read stops 3 residues before it. This sequence joins TRBV18 and TRBJ2-5; 7 bases fit TRBD2. This CDR3 comprises 18 residues. Germline CDR1 is KGHSH and CDR2 is LQKENI. Trimming took 2 bases from V and 4 from J; bases not matched to a gene: 16. The CDR3 loop is CASSPGRPGSTGGETQYF. CDR3 DNA (partial): TGTGCCAGCTCACCAGGCAGGCCAGGGAGCACGGGGGGAGAGACC. Using reference TRBV18 and TRBJ2-5 for the parts outside the CDR3, the full variable domain is NAGVMQNPRHLVRRRGQEARLRCSPMKGHSHVYWYRQLPEEGLKFMVYLQKENIIDESGMPKERFSAEFPKEGPSILRIQQVVRGDSAAYFCASSPGRPGSTGGETQYFGPGTRLLVL.

Comment on this clone: The CDR3 end lies 3 residues beyond the end of the read and is filled in from the germline J gene. The chain employs TRBV4-1 and TRBJ1-5; TRBD1 aligns across 11 bases. Germline CDR1 is MGHRA and CDR2 is YSYEKL. With 4 bases clipped from V and 3 bases from J, the junction kept 5 bases outside the gene matches. The CDR3 runs 16 residues. The DNA read from the CDR3 is TGCGCCAGCAGCCCGCAGGGACAGGGGGTCAATCAGCCC. Translating it yields CASSPQGQGVNQP. In full, the CDR3 reads CASSPQGQGVNQPQHF.

A word on this clone: The read stops 3 residues short of the end of the CDR3; the missing end is completed from the germline J gene. V is TRBV7-9 and J is TRBJ2-3; 9 bases are a match to TRBD1. This CDR3 region has 15 residues. From germline, CDR1 is SEHNR and CDR2 FQNEAQ (reference sequence). CDR3 sequence reads: CASSETGTGKETQYF. Incomplete CDR3 DNA: TGTGCCAGCAGCGAAACCGGGACAGGGAAAGAAACG.

Here the CDR3 reads CSVIQGVYNEQFF. The CDR3 bases that were read are TGCAGCGTTATACAGGGGGTTTACAATGAG. The rearrangement links TRBV29-1 to TRBJ2-1; TRBD1 matches 8 bases. The read finishes 3 residues shy of the CDR3 end, and the germline J gene is used to complete it. The CDR3 contains 13 residues. Germline CDR1 SQVTM, CDR2 ANQGSEA. V was clipped by 5 bases and J by 4 bases; unmatched bases: 4.